One sample yielded the 24 T cell receptor beta chains listed below, sequenced in a study of blood T cell repertoires in COVID-19. The assay was immunoSEQ multiplex PCR, and TCRdb's table has in-frame clones only and misses some. Of 100,000 to 110,000 clones listed, around 81% are singletons. Material: peripheral blood. The source is a man between 50 and 59 years old with active or convalescent COVID-19.

This clone was seen once. The chain is built from TRBV30 and TRBJ2-3; 10 nucleotides align to TRBD1. CDR1 and CDR2 from the germline V gene are GTSNPN and SVGIG (reference sequence). The CDR3 is 13 residues long. V lost 8 bases, J lost 3 bases, and 5 bases stayed unmatched. The CDR3 sequence: CARRTGGTDTQYF. The CDR3 nucleotides are TGTGCCCGCAGGACAGGGGGGACAGATACGCAGTATTTT.

This clone showed up just once. The chain links TRBV19 to TRBJ1-2; 7 bases match TRBD1. The V and J ends lost 5 bases and 5 bases, in that order; junction bases with no gene match: 8. CDR3 length: 14 amino acids. Germline V gene data show CDR1 as LNHDA and CDR2 as SQIVND (reference sequence). The CDR3 loop is CASSEGAGVYGYTF. The DNA for the CDR3 is TGTGCCAGTAGTGAGGGGGCCGGTGTTTATGGCTACACCTTC.

The gene calls are TRBV28 and TRBJ2-2; TRBD2 agrees at 7 bases. This CDR3 has 15 residues. The germline gives CDR1 MDHEN, CDR2 SYDVKM. V shed 5 bases, J shed 7 bases, and the junction held 10 bases outside the gene matches. CDR3 region: CASSPPMGGIGELFF. CDR3 bases: TGTGCCAGCAGTCCCCCTATGGGAGGGATCGGGGAGCTGTTTTTT.

CDR3 in DNA: TGTGCCAGCAGTGCAGCACAGGGGGCGTTTGAGGAGCAGTACTTC. Translation gives CASSAAQGAFEEQYF. This sequence joins TRBV6-1 and TRBJ2-7; 9 bases fit TRBD1. Germline CDR1 reads MNHNS; CDR2 reads SASEGT. V shed 4 bases, J shed 7 bases, and the junction held 11 bases outside the gene matches. The CDR3 loop spans 15 amino acids.

This clone appeared a few times. This CDR3 is also generated by other DNA sequences in the sample. V and J are TRBV19 and TRBJ2-2; TRBD2 agrees at 12 bases. In germline, CDR1 is LNHDA, CDR2 SQIVND (reference sequence). The CDR3 contains 15 residues. V lost 9 bases and J lost 3; bases outside the gene matches: 5. DNA of the CDR3: TGTGCCAGCAGACGGACTAGCGGGGACACCGGGGAGCTGTTTTTT. As protein: CASRRTSGDTGELFF. Based on the CDR3 plus reference TRBV19 and TRBJ2-2, the full variable domain is DGGITQSPKYLFRKEGQNVTLSCEQNLNHDAMYWYRQDPGQGLRLIYYSQIVNDFQKGDIAEGYSVSREKKESFPLTVTSAQKNPTAFYLCASRRTSGDTGELFFGEGSRLTVL.

This clone was observed a single time. J is TRBJ2-3 and V is TRBV27, with TRBD1 matching 11 bases. The ends lost 5 bases at V and 1 base at J; junction bases unmatched: 5. Germline CDR1 and CDR2: MNHEY and SMNVEV (reference sequence). This CDR3 has 16 residues. The CDR3: CASSLPGQGGTDTQYF. As DNA, the CDR3 is TGTGCCAGCAGTCTCCCGGGACAGGGGGGCACAGATACGCAGTATTTT.

V gene TRBV7-9 combines with J gene TRBJ1-6; D is possibly TRBD1 (6 bases). V was cut by 10 bases and J by 5 bases, with 18 bases left in between. CDR1 SEHNR and CDR2 FQNEAQ come from the germline V gene (reference sequence). This CDR3 has 15 residues. CDR3 in DNA: TGTGCCACCGAAATGGGGGCGGCGGATAATTCACCCCTCCACTTT. The encoded protein is CATEMGAADNSPLHF.

This clone was seen once. This chain connects TRBV7-6 to TRBJ2-7, with 8 bases lining up with TRBD2. Looked up from germline, CDR1 is SGHVS and CDR2 is FNYEAQ. CDR3 length equals 16 residues. The ends lost 0 bases at V and 1 base at J; junction bases unmatched: 5. The CDR3 is CASSLAVAGGSYEQYF. The DNA of the CDR3 is TGTGCCAGCAGCTTAGCTGTGGCGGGGGGTTCCTACGAGCAGTACTTC.

This clone was detected only once. The rearrangement uses TRBV6-4 and TRBJ2-1, with 9 bases matching TRBD2. Germline V gives CDR1 MRHNA, CDR2 SNTAGT. Trimming cost V 3 bases and J 9 bases; bases outside gene matches: 6. The CDR3 spans 14 residues. CDR3 in DNA: TGTGCCAGCAGTGAACGACGCGGGAGGGGTGAGCAGTTCTTC. This translates into CASSERRGRGEQFF.

This clone was picked up one time. V usage is TRBV18 and J usage is TRBJ2-7, with 7 positions matching TRBD2. CDR3 size: 14 residues. Unmatched junction bases numbered 8, after V lost 4 bases and J lost 5 bases. Per germline, CDR1 KGHSH and CDR2 LQKENI. The DNA of the CDR3 is TGTGCCAGCTCACGGGGAGGGCGGGCGGACGAGCAGTACTTC. Its translation is CASSRGGRADEQYF.

This chain uses TRBV4-1 with TRBJ1-6; D call uncertain. The CDR3 sequence is 15 residues long. Trimming cost V 7 bases and J 7 bases, with 17 bases left between them. Germline V gene data show CDR1 as MGHRA and CDR2 as YSYEKL. The CDR3 here is CASTSAGVQNSPLHF. The CDR3 DNA sequence: TGCGCCAGCACCTCCGCCGGGGTCCAGAATTCACCCCTCCACTTT.

The chain couples TRBV11-2 to TRBJ1-4, with 8 bases that match TRBD1. The CDR3 consists of 16 residues. Trimming took 5 bases from V and 5 from J; bases not matched to a gene: 10. Per germline, CDR1 SGHAT and CDR2 FQNNGV. The CDR3 DNA sequence: TGTGCCAGCAGCCGGGACAGGTTGGGTTCAAATGAAAAACTGTTTTTT. Translated, it gives CASSRDRLGSNEKLFF.

This chain uses TRBV19 with TRBJ1-4; TRBD1 matches 7 bases. The germline CDR1 and CDR2 sequences are LNHDA and SQIVND (reference sequence). CDR3 length: 14 amino acids. Losses at the gene ends were 7 bases for V and 8 bases for J; bases not matched to a gene: 10. The CDR3 DNA sequence: TGTGCCAGTACCCCGGACAGGTCGGGGGAAAAACTGTTTTTT. This encodes CASTPDRSGEKLFF.

The chain combines TRBV11-1 with TRBJ2-3; D may be TRBD2 (5 bases). CDR3 length equals 13 residues. The V end was cut by 11 bases, the J end by 0 bases, with 12 bases between. In germline, CDR1 is SGHAT, CDR2 FQDESV (reference sequence). CDR3 sequence (DNA): TGTGCCTGTCAGACTACTAGCACAGATACGCAGTATTTT. Translation gives CACQTTSTDTQYF.

This sequence joins TRBV28 and TRBJ1-1; 7 nucleotides match TRBD1. Germline loops: CDR1 MDHEN, CDR2 SYDVKM. The CDR3 has 15 amino acids. With 7 bases clipped from V and 2 bases from J, the junction kept 10 bases outside the gene matches. CDR3 nucleotides: TGTGCCAGCACAAGCGGACAGGTGATTAACACTGAAGCTTTCTTT. Translating gives CASTSGQVINTEAFF.

The chain couples TRBV12-3 or TRBV12-4 to TRBJ2-7; no reliable D call. V was trimmed by 1 base and J by 3 bases, leaving 4 bases between them. The CDR3 sequence is 12 residues long. CDR3 nucleotides: TGTGCCAGCAGTTTAGTACTCTACGAGCAGTACTTC. It translates to CASSLVLYEQYF.

The chain couples TRBV19 to TRBJ1-2; 8 bases match TRBD1. CDR3 length: 13 amino acids. V trimming: 8 bases; J trimming: 7 bases; junction bases outside the gene matches: 9. The germline gives CDR1 LNHDA, CDR2 SQIVND (reference sequence). The CDR3 DNA sequence: TGTGCCAGTTATCAGGGGGCTTTCGTTGGCTACACCTTC. This codes for CASYQGAFVGYTF.

CDR3 nucleotides: TGTGCCAGCAGCTTAGTGGCGGACACTGAAGCTTTCTTT. Its protein product is CASSLVADTEAFF. The rearrangement joins TRBV11-3 to TRBJ1-1; D ambiguous. CDR3 length equals 13 residues. Germline CDR1 and CDR2: SGHNT and YENEEA. The germline V and J ends were trimmed by 1 base and 3 bases, with 6 bases remaining between them.

This chain joins TRBV6-4 and TRBJ2-3; D remains ambiguous. The germline V gene has CDR1 MRHNA and CDR2 SNTAGT. The CDR3 runs to 14 residues. Trimming left V 0 bases short and J 1 base short, with 5 bases between. DNA for the CDR3: TGTGCCAGCAGTGACTCCGGTGGCACAGATACGCAGTATTTT. Amino acid sequence: CASSDSGGTDTQYF.

The chain employs TRBV7-6 and TRBJ1-6; no firm D call. V was cut by 4 bases and J by 3 bases, with 16 bases left in between. Germline V gene data show CDR1 as SGHVS and CDR2 as FNYEAQ. There are 17 residues in the CDR3. This CDR3 reads CASSSSWPGNYNSPLHF. CDR3 DNA: TGTGCCAGCAGCTCCTCTTGGCCAGGAAACTATAATTCACCCCTCCACTTT. Combining the CDR3 with reference TRBV7-6 and TRBJ1-6 gives the whole variable domain GAGVSQSPRYKVTKRGQDVALRCDPISGHVSLYWYRQALGQGPEFLTYFNYEAQQDKSGLPNDRFSAERPEGSISTLTIQRTEQRDSAMYRCASSSSWPGNYNSPLHFGNGTRLTVT.

The rearrangement links TRBV9 to TRBJ1-4; D uncertain. Between the trimmed V and J ends, which lost 0 bases and 5 bases, there was a span of 11 bases. This CDR3 region has 15 residues. Germline V gene sequence: CDR1 SGDLS, CDR2 YYNGEE. The CDR3 sequence is CASSVGGGNNEKLFF. The DNA of the CDR3 is TGTGCCAGCAGCGTAGGGGGAGGGAACAATGAAAAACTGTTTTTT. The full variable domain, completed using reference TRBV9 and TRBJ1-4, is DSGVTQTPKHLITATGQRVTLRCSPRSGDLSVYWYQQSLDQGLQFLIQYYNGEERAKGNILERFSAQQFPDLHSELNLSSLELGDSALYFCASSVGGGNNEKLFFGSGTQLSVL.

CDR3 nucleotides: TGTGCCAGCAGTGTCCTTCAGGAGACCCAGTACTTC. Amino acids: CASSVLQETQYF. J is TRBJ2-5 and V is TRBV2; D is unresolved. Germline loops: CDR1 SNHLY, CDR2 FYNNEI. Trimming cost V 4 bases and J 5 bases, with 8 bases left between them. This CDR3 has 12 amino acids.

This rearrangement joins TRBV19 to TRBJ2-7, with 7 nucleotides matching TRBD1. Germline values: CDR1 LNHDA, CDR2 SQIVND (reference sequence). This CDR3 is 13 amino acids long. J lost 2 bases, V lost 6 bases, and 4 bases had no gene match. CDR3 sequence reads: CASSSDRAYEQYF. In DNA, the CDR3 is TGTGCCAGTAGCAGTGACAGGGCCTACGAGCAGTACTTC.

The chain combines TRBV19 with TRBJ2-1; D might be TRBD1 (6 bases). Germline CDR1 is LNHDA and CDR2 is SQIVND (reference sequence). This CDR3 has 15 residues. The V gene lost 1 base and the J gene lost 4 bases, with 11 bases spanning the gap. In DNA, the CDR3 is TGTGCCAGTAGTATAGGGGGGCGCAGGTACAATGAGCAGTTCTTC. It specifies CASSIGGRRYNEQFF.